These 7 T cell receptor beta chains were sequenced from one sample in a study of shared clonotypes between healthy human individuals. TCRdb's copy holds only in-frame clones and misses some; the assay was immunoSEQ multiplex PCR. This sample has about 580,000 clones, with more than 95% found just once. Naivety among CD8 cells was defined by CD45RO negativity and positive CCR7 selection, thereby excluding terminally differentiated effector memory CD45RA+ cells. Material for sequencing was naive CD8+ T cells sorted from blood. All receptors come from a young man in good health.

The chain employs TRBV19 and TRBJ2-1, with a weak D call TRBD2 (6 bases). CDR1 LNHDA and CDR2 SQIVND come from the germline V gene (reference sequence). This CDR3 has 13 amino acids. Here the CDR3 reads CATRELPYNEQFF. The CDR3 coding sequence is TGTGCAACACGGGAGCTTCCCTACAATGAGCAGTTCTTC.

J is TRBJ2-7 and V is TRBV29-1; D might be TRBD1 or TRBD2, each matching 5 bases. Germline-derived CDR1 and CDR2 are SQVTM and ANQGSEA. CDR3 length: 12 amino acids. Trimming shortened V by 6 bases and J by 3 bases, and 12 bases separated the two germline ends. The CDR3 DNA sequence: TGCAGCGTGCTCGGGACGTACTACGAGCAGTACTTC. Translation: CSVLGTYYEQYF.

CDR3 nucleotides: TGCGCCAGCAGCCAAGGTAGGCCGGTGATGAACACTGAAGCTTTCTTT. Translated: CASSQGRPVMNTEAFF. The rearrangement links TRBV4-1 to TRBJ1-1; D not certain. The CDR3 sequence is 16 residues long. Trimming cost V 1 base and J 0 bases, with 12 bases left between them. The germline CDR1 and CDR2 sequences are MGHRA and YSYEKL.

Only one count was recorded for this clone. The CDR3 sequence is CATKLVLAGDEQFF. The DNA for the CDR3 is TGTGCCACCAAACTGGTTCTAGCGGGAGATGAGCAGTTCTTC. This chain connects TRBV6-1 to TRBJ2-1; 10 nucleotides match TRBD2. CDR1 and CDR2 (germline): MNHNS, SASEGT. The J segment lost 8 bases and the V segment lost 10 bases, leaving 11 bases of the junction unmatched. The CDR3 loop spans 14 amino acids.

J is TRBJ2-2 and V is TRBV6-5; unclear D gene. V was cut by 6 bases and J by 2 bases, with 13 bases left in between. Germline V gene data show CDR1 as MNHEY and CDR2 as SVGAGI. This CDR3 has 15 residues. CDR3 DNA: TGTGCCAGCAGGGCCCAGCCCGTAAACACCGGGGAGCTGTTTTTT. It translates to CASRAQPVNTGELFF.

The V gene is TRBV29-1, the J gene TRBJ2-2; 7 nucleotides line up with TRBD2. The V segment lost 1 base and the J segment 6 bases; nucleotides outside the gene matches: 8. The length of the CDR3 is 15 residues. Germline-derived CDR1 and CDR2 are SQVTM and ANQGSEA. The chain's CDR3 is CSVEVPRGGAGELFF. The CDR3 DNA sequence: TGCAGCGTTGAAGTTCCAAGGGGAGGGGCCGGGGAGCTGTTTTTT.

The CDR3 loop is CSVYRDLEADTQYF. The DNA of the CDR3 is TGCAGCGTTTACCGGGACTTAGAAGCGGATACGCAGTATTTT. The chain couples TRBV29-1 to TRBJ2-3, with a possible D match to TRBD2 (6 bases). V shed 5 bases and J shed 6 bases, with 18 bases lying between them. Germline V gene data show CDR1 as SQVTM and CDR2 as ANQGSEA. There are 14 residues in the CDR3.